These T cell receptor beta chains were read from a single sample in a study of T cells after yellow fever vaccination. TCRdb reprocessed the 5' RACE reads via MiXCR and lists one record per CDR3 protein. The sample records roughly 250,000 distinct CDR3 sequences, roughly 13% being singletons. The material sequenced was CD4+ T cells sorted from PBMCs, taken 45 days after the yellow fever booster vaccination. The receptor set was obtained from a man younger than 40 who received the YFV17D yellow fever vaccine. The CDR3 runs from the conserved cysteine through the conserved F or W. The order of the fields is clone size, V gene, D gene, J gene, CDR3 DNA, CDR3 protein. The D gene is left open where the match is weak. Clone size is not always given. Where it is, it says once, few, many or a class for expanded clones.

>-|TRBV11-3|TRBD1|TRBJ2-1
TGTGCCAGCAGCGACAGCAGGGCAGGGGGCAATGAGCAGTTCTTC
CASSDSRAGGNEQFF
>few|TRBV25-1|-|TRBJ2-3
TGTGCCAGCAGCCTCACTAACACAGATACGCAGTATTTT
CASSLTNTDTQYF
>few|TRBV20-1|-|TRBJ2-3
TGCAGTGCTAGAAAAGCGGACCCGGCTGCCGATACGCAGTATTTT
CSARKADPAADTQYF
>-|TRBV14|-|TRBJ1-4
TGTGCCAGCAGCCAAGTGGTGGGGAGGAAACTGTTTTTT
CASSQVVGRKLFF
>-|TRBV6-2/TRBV6-3|-|TRBJ2-7
TGTGCCAGCATCTCCGGGCTATCCGCCTACGAGCAGTACTTC
CASISGLSAYEQYF
>few|TRBV7-2|TRBD2|TRBJ2-5
TGTGCCAGCAGCTTAGCTCTAGCGGGAGTGGAGACCCAGTACTTC
CASSLALAGVETQYF
>-|TRBV7-2|TRBD1|TRBJ2-2
TGTGCCAGCAACCGGGACAGGGGAGGCACCGGGGAGCTGTTTTTT
CASNRDRGGTGELFF
>few|TRBV3-1|-|TRBJ2-3
TGTGCCAGCAGCCAAGATCGGGGAGATACGCAGTATTTT
CASSQDRGDTQYF
>-|TRBV7-2|TRBD2|TRBJ2-1
TGTGCCAGCAGCTTCCGAGTCTCAAGCGGGAGAAATGAGCAGTTCTTC
CASSFRVSSGRNEQFF
>-|TRBV18|-|TRBJ2-7
TGTGCCAGCTCACCCGGGACACAGGAGTACGAGCAGTACTTC
CASSPGTQEYEQYF
>few|TRBV7-3|-|TRBJ2-3
TGTGCCAGCAGCTTAAAGGTTGAGGTGCGGAGCGGACGCACAGATACGCAGTATTTT
CASSLKVEVRSGRTDTQYF
>few|TRBV3-1|TRBD2|TRBJ2-1
TGTGCCAGCAGCCTTAGGACTAGCGGGATGATAGGTGAGCAGTTCTTC
CASSLRTSGMIGEQFF
>few|TRBV29-1|TRBD1|TRBJ2-1
TGCAGCGTTCGACAGGGGACCAGTGAGCAGTTCTTC
CSVRQGTSEQFF
>-|TRBV9|TRBD2|TRBJ2-7
TGTGCCAGCAGCGTTGGGACTAGCGGTAGGGAGCAGTACTTC
CASSVGTSGREQYF
>-|TRBV12-3/TRBV12-4|-|TRBJ1-5
TGTGCCAGCAGTTTGGGTATGGCGGGAAGGCAGCCCCAGCATTTT
CASSLGMAGRQPQHF
>few|TRBV20-1|-|TRBJ2-7
TGCAGTGCTCACGTGGGGGGCCAGCTTGAGCAGTACTTC
CSAHVGGQLEQYF
>-|TRBV18|-|TRBJ2-5
TGTGCCAGCTCACCCAGACAGACGGAAGAGACCCAGTACTTC
CASSPRQTEETQYF
>few|TRBV7-2|TRBD2|TRBJ2-1
TGTGCCAGCAGCTTAGCGGGAGGGGCGCGGAATGAGCAGTTCTTC
CASSLAGGARNEQFF
>many|TRBV14|TRBD2|TRBJ2-1
TGTGCCAGCAGCCCGCTTGGGCTAGCGGGAAACCCCTACAATGAGCAGTTCTTC
CASSPLGLAGNPYNEQFF
>few|TRBV5-1|-|TRBJ2-5
TGCGCCAGCAGCTTGGGGCCAGTAGAGACCCAGTACTTC
CASSLGPVETQYF
>-|TRBV5-1|TRBD2|TRBJ2-1
TGCGCCAGCAAGCTAGCGGGAGCCTACAATGAGCAGTTCTTC
CASKLAGAYNEQFF
>-|TRBV7-7|TRBD2|TRBJ2-7
TGTGCCAGCAGCTTAGGACTAGCGGGAGCGGGATACGAGCAGTACTTC
CASSLGLAGAGYEQYF
>-|TRBV6-2/TRBV6-3|TRBD2|TRBJ2-3
TGTGCCAGCAGGGCTAGCGGGAAGACAGATACGCAGTATTTT
CASRASGKTDTQYF
>-|TRBV4-3|-|TRBJ2-3
TGCGCCAGCAGCCAAGATTCGAGTACGCAGTATTTT
CASSQDSSTQYF
>many|TRBV10-3|-|TRBJ1-2
TGTGCCATCACCCTAGGGGACAAGCTTAAGACGTCCATGGCCTTC
CAITLGDKLKTSMAF
>few|TRBV5-1|-|TRBJ2-1
TGCGCCAGCGTCAGCCTGACTAGTTCCAATGAGCAGTTCTTC
CASVSLTSSNEQFF
>-|TRBV9|TRBD1|TRBJ1-2
TGTGCCAGCAGCGATGGGAGTTCAGGGACAGTATATGGCTACACCTTC
CASSDGSSGTVYGYTF
>few|TRBV7-2|-|TRBJ2-7
TGTGCCAGCAGCTCTCAGGGCCTCTACGAGCAGTACTTC
CASSSQGLYEQYF
>few|TRBV28|TRBD2|TRBJ2-7
TGTGCCAGCGGGCGACTAGCCCTGGAGCAGTACTTC
CASGRLALEQYF
>many|TRBV7-2|-|TRBJ1-5
TGTGCCAGCAGCTTAGGGCAGGGTCGAAATCAGCCCCAGCATTTT
CASSLGQGRNQPQHF
>few|TRBV5-1|-|TRBJ2-1
TGCGCCAGCAGCTTGGTCTCTAGCTCCTACAATGAGCAGTTCTTC
CASSLVSSSYNEQFF
>few|TRBV7-2|TRBD2|TRBJ2-7
TGTGCCAGCAGCTTAGGGCCTAGCGGGAGGGGGTCCTACGAGCAGTACTTC
CASSLGPSGRGSYEQYF
>-|TRBV6-5|-|TRBJ1-2
TGTGCCAGCAGTTACAGGCGGGGAGGGACGGCGTTTAACTATGGCTACACCTTC
CASSYRRGGTAFNYGYTF
>-|TRBV20-1|-|TRBJ2-2
TGCAGTGCTAGAGCAACCGGGACAAAAGACGGGGAGCTGTTTTTT
CSARATGTKDGELFF
>-|TRBV19|TRBD1|TRBJ2-7
TGTGCCAGTAGTACCCGGGACAGGGTCTACGAGCAGTACTTC
CASSTRDRVYEQYF
>few|TRBV6-5|-|TRBJ1-2
TGTGCCAGCAGTTTAAACGGCCCTAACTATGGCTACACCTTC
CASSLNGPNYGYTF
>many|TRBV7-2|-|TRBJ2-7
TGTGCCAGCAGCCCATCAAAACAGATGGCCTACGAGCAGTACTTC
CASSPSKQMAYEQYF
>few|TRBV15|-|TRBJ2-3
TGTGCCACCAGCAGAGAACGGGGAGATACGCAGTATTTT
CATSRERGDTQYF
>many|TRBV4-3|TRBD2|TRBJ2-1
TGCGCCAGCAGCCAAGATTTCAGCGGGAACTACAATGAGCAGTTCTTC
CASSQDFSGNYNEQFF
>-|TRBV5-1|-|TRBJ2-4
TGCGCCAGCAGCTTGGGGGGAGCGAGCGGAAATACTCAGCATCAGTACTTC
CASSLGGASGNTQHQYF
>few|TRBV29-1|TRBD1|TRBJ2-7
TGCAGCGTTCATATATGGGACAGGGGGCTTTACGAGCAGTACTTC
CSVHIWDRGLYEQYF
>-|TRBV13|TRBD2|TRBJ2-2
TGTGCCAGCAGCTCCCTCGGGACTAGCGGGAGTTCGAACACCGGGGAGCTGTTTTTT
CASSSLGTSGSSNTGELFF
>-|TRBV27|TRBD1|TRBJ2-7
TGTGTCAGCAGTTTATCATGGACAGGGAACGAGCAGTACTTC
CVSSLSWTGNEQYF
>-|TRBV2|TRBD2|TRBJ2-1
TGTGCCAGCAGCTGGACTAGCGTAAACAATGAGCAGTTCTTC
CASSWTSVNNEQFF
>-|TRBV20-1|TRBD2|TRBJ2-3
TGCAGTGCTACTAGCGGGGCACAGGGTACGCAGTATTTT
CSATSGAQGTQYF
>many|TRBV5-5|-|TRBJ2-3
TGTGCCAGCAGCTTGGGACAACTAACAGATACGCAGTATTTT
CASSLGQLTDTQYF
>few|TRBV4-3|TRBD2|TRBJ2-3
TGCGCCAGCAGCCAAGATAGGCTAGCGGCTAGCACAGATACGCAGTATTTT
CASSQDRLAASTDTQYF
>few|TRBV5-1|TRBD2|TRBJ2-1
TGCGCCAGCAGCTCTACTAGCGGGAGGGTTAATGAGCAGTTCTTC
CASSSTSGRVNEQFF